The rows below give T cell receptor beta chains drawn from one sample of a study of OX40 agonist ivuxolimab in advanced cancers. TCRdb keeps only in-frame clones here, not all; method: immunoSEQ multiplex PCR. The repertoire holds more than 65,000 clones, with 80% to 95% as singletons. The material sequenced was CD4+ or CD8+ T cells sorted from blood, taken in a trial of the OX40 agonist ivuxolimab. All receptors derive from an adult with an advanced solid tumor such as melanoma, head and neck, liver or kidney cancer. Each CDR3 is given with its conserved first and last residue. Each record gives: V gene, D gene, clone size, J gene, CDR3 protein, CDR3 DNA. The D gene is left open where the match is weak. Size tells how often a clone was seen (once, few, many) or the class of an expanded clone, and some rows leave it out.

>TRBV6-1|NA|NA|TRBJ2-7
CASSEAPGFSYEQYF
TGTGCCAGCAGTGAAGCTCCGGGATTTTCCTACGAGCAGTACTTC
>TRBV6-1|NA|NA|TRBJ2-2
CASSPWGSGELFF
TGTGCCAGCAGCCCTTGGGGGAGCGGGGAGCTGTTTTTT
>TRBV19|NA|NA|TRBJ2-7
CASSPRDGYYEQYF
TGTGCCAGTAGTCCCCGGGACGGATACTACGAGCAGTACTTC
>TRBV6-5|TRBD1|NA|TRBJ2-5
CASSYTGGLETQYF
TGTGCCAGCAGTTATACAGGGGGCTTAGAGACCCAGTACTTC
>TRBV27|NA|NA|TRBJ2-7
CATPARFDISYEQYF
TGTGCCACTCCGGCGAGGTTTGATATTTCCTACGAGCAGTACTTC
>TRBV7-6|NA|once|TRBJ2-7
CASSLATAGGEQYF
TGTGCCAGCAGCTTAGCGACGGCAGGCGGCGAGCAGTACTTC
>TRBV6-1|NA|NA|TRBJ1-1
CASSEDSTHTEAFF
TGTGCCAGCAGTGAAGACAGTACCCACACTGAAGCTTTCTTT
>TRBV19|NA|NA|TRBJ1-1
CASSIRGNLNTEAFF
TGTGCCAGTAGTATTCGGGGGAATTTGAACACTGAAGCTTTCTTT
>TRBV9|TRBD2|NA|TRBJ2-1
CASSVAGGALYEQFF
TGTGCCAGCAGCGTAGCCGGGGGGGCTCTTTATGAGCAGTTCTTC
>TRBV7-8|NA|NA|TRBJ2-2
CASSLLRGTAGELFF
TGTGCCAGCAGCTTACTTCGGGGAACGGCCGGGGAGCTGTTTTTT
>TRBV23-1|NA|NA|TRBJ2-1
CASTGRDSYNEQFF
TGCGCCAGCACCGGCAGGGACTCCTACAATGAGCAGTTCTTC
>TRBV27|TRBD2|NA|TRBJ2-3
CASSWGTSGGSAEDTQYF
TGTGCCAGCAGTTGGGGGACTAGCGGGGGTTCCGCCGAAGATACGCAGTATTTT
>TRBV5-1|TRBD2|NA|TRBJ2-1
CASFSGTSGGNEQFF
TGCGCCAGCTTCTCCGGGACTAGCGGGGGCAATGAGCAGTTCTTC
>TRBV10-1|TRBD1|NA|TRBJ1-1
CASSGAPQGGEAFF
TGCGCCAGCAGTGGAGCCCCTCAGGGGGGTGAAGCTTTCTTT
>TRBV11-2|NA|NA|TRBJ1-5
CASSLGIDQPQHF
TGTGCCAGCAGCTTAGGCATTGATCAGCCCCAGCATTTT
>TRBV27|NA|NA|TRBJ2-5
CASSLLFPQETQYF
TGTGCCAGCAGTTTATTATTTCCACAAGAGACCCAGTACTTC
>TRBV5-8|NA|NA|TRBJ1-1
CASSYGTVTAEAFF
TGTGCCAGCAGCTATGGGACGGTTACCGCTGAAGCTTTCTTT
>TRBV15|NA|NA|TRBJ1-1
CATSRDLSGDPRVSAEAFF
TGTGCCACCAGCAGAGATCTCTCGGGGGACCCAAGGGTGAGCGCTGAAGCTTTCTTT
>TRBV7-9|TRBD1|NA|TRBJ2-7
CASSRPGQFEEQYF
TGTGCCAGCAGCCGACCGGGACAGTTTGAAGAGCAGTACTTC
>TRBV7-6|TRBD1|NA|TRBJ1-2
CASSNGQGASYGYTF
TGTGCCAGCAGCAATGGACAGGGGGCTTCCTATGGCTACACCTTC
>TRBV21-1|NA|NA|TRBJ1-2
CASSKEGDKAFLNYGYTF
TGTGCCAGCAGCAAAGAGGGAGACAAAGCGTTCCTTAACTATGGCTACACCTTC
>TRBV9|NA|NA|TRBJ2-1
CASSVAQGGNEQFF
TGTGCCAGCAGCGTAGCGCAGGGTGGCAATGAGCAGTTCTTC
>TRBV7-2|NA|NA|TRBJ1-5
CASSLAIQEQPQHF
TGTGCCAGCAGCTTAGCGATACAGGAGCAGCCCCAGCATTTT
>TRBV11-2|NA|NA|TRBJ2-7
CASSLGTYEQYF
TGTGCCAGCAGCTTAGGTACATACGAGCAGTACTTC
>TRBV6-1|TRBD1|once|TRBJ1-2
CASSETGAGGYTF
TGTGCCAGCAGTGAAACAGGGGCGGGTGGCTACACCTTC
>TRBV5-4|NA|NA|TRBJ2-2
CASSLVAGGGAGELFF
TGTGCCAGCAGCTTGGTGGCAGGGGGAGGGGCCGGGGAGCTGTTTTTT
>TRBV10-3|NA|NA|TRBJ2-7
CAISEETEPTYEQYF
TGTGCCATCAGTGAAGAGACGGAGCCTACCTACGAGCAGTACTTC
>TRBV27|TRBD2|NA|TRBJ2-1
CASSLLAGGGDEQFF
TGTGCCAGCAGTCTACTAGCGGGGGGCGGGGATGAGCAGTTCTTC
>TRBV4-2|TRBD2|once|TRBJ2-1
CASSQDWEGNEQFF
TGTGCCAGCAGCCAAGATTGGGAGGGGAATGAGCAGTTCTTC
>TRBV9|TRBD1|NA|TRBJ1-1
CASSVVFTGGEAFF
TGTGCCAGCAGCGTAGTCTTTACAGGGGGTGAAGCTTTCTTT
>TRBV6-5|TRBD2|NA|TRBJ2-7
CASSSLVDVAGYEQYF
TGTGCCAGCAGTTCCCTGGTTGATGTAGCGGGATACGAGCAGTACTTC
>TRBV5-1|TRBD1|once|TRBJ1-1
CASSLGTGATEAFF
TGCGCCAGCAGCTTGGGGACAGGGGCTACTGAAGCTTTCTTT
>TRBV4-2|TRBD2|NA|TRBJ2-1
CASSHGLANEQFF
TGTGCCAGCAGCCATGGACTAGCCAATGAGCAGTTCTTC
>TRBV4-3|TRBD2|once|TRBJ2-2
CASSEARELAVNTGELFF
TGCGCCAGCAGCGAGGCTAGGGAACTAGCGGTTAACACCGGGGAGCTGTTTTTT
>TRBV25-1|NA|NA|TRBJ2-5
CASSERGFQETQYF
TGTGCCAGCAGTGAAAGGGGATTCCAAGAGACCCAGTACTTC
>TRBV28|TRBD1|NA|TRBJ2-7
CASTRQGGYEQYF
TGTGCCAGCACCCGACAGGGGGGCTACGAGCAGTACTTC
>TRBV27|NA|NA|TRBJ2-7
CASSFGGAHYEQYF
TGTGCCAGCAGTTTCGGCGGAGCTCACTACGAGCAGTACTTC
>TRBV9|TRBD2|NA|TRBJ2-1
CASSERGLVLDEQFF
TGTGCCAGCAGCGAGCGGGGACTAGTTCTCGATGAGCAGTTCTTC
>TRBV9|TRBD1|NA|TRBJ2-3
CASSADRGRPDTQYF
TGTGCCAGCAGCGCAGACAGGGGGCGTCCAGATACGCAGTATTTT
>TRBV7-8|NA|NA|TRBJ2-7
CASSLEVGELGYEQYF
TGTGCCAGCAGCTTAGAGGTGGGGGAATTGGGCTACGAGCAGTACTTC
>TRBV5-4|NA|NA|TRBJ1-1
CASSFLLGNTEAFF
TGTGCCAGCAGCTTTTTGCTCGGTAACACTGAAGCTTTCTTT
>TRBV7-9|NA|medium-sized|TRBJ1-1
CASSPGGSTEAFF
TGTGCCAGCAGCCCCGGGGGTTCCACTGAAGCTTTCTTT
>TRBV10-1|TRBD2|NA|TRBJ2-1
CASSELAGDNEQFF
TGCGCCAGCAGTGAACTAGCGGGGGACAATGAGCAGTTCTTC
>TRBV6-4|NA|NA|TRBJ1-5
CASKRGNQPQHF
TGTGCCAGCAAAAGGGGCAATCAGCCCCAGCATTTT
>TRBV7-6|TRBD2|NA|TRBJ2-1
CASSLAGGTLAVNNEQFF
TGTGCCAGCAGCTTAGCAGGCGGTACACTAGCGGTTAACAATGAGCAGTTCTTC